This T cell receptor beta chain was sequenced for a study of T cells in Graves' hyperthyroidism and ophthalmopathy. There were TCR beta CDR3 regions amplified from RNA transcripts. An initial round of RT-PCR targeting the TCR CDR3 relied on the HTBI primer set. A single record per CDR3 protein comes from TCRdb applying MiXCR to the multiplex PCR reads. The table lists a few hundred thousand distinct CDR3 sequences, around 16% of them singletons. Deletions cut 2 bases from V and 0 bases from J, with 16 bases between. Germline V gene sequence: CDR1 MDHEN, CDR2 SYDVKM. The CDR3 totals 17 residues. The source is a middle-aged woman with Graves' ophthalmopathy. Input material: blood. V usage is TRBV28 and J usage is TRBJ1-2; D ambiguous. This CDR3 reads CASSLGTPSGANYGYTF. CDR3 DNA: TGTGCCAGCAGTTTAGGCACCCCCAGCGGGGCTAACTATGGCTACACCTTC.